This paragraph covers one T cell receptor beta chain sequence. Compared with the rest of its sample, this clonotype is medium-sized (0.01 to 0.1%). The antigen it binds to is not known. No quality values exist for individual bases; no much larger clone is one base distant. These data are taken from a study of spatial heterogeneity in lung cancer (dated by TCRdb to the late 2010s). Study-wide context: Beta-chain transcripts were consistently detected in greater numbers than alpha-chain transcripts, which likely reflected higher beta-chain transcript abundance. In the raw uncorrected reads, each unique combination of TCR and UMI appeared on average more than ten times. TCR alpha and beta repertoires were quantitatively compared across multiple tumor regions, matched nontumor lung and blood in non-small cell lung cancer. TCR repertoire features were related to nonsynonymous mutation counts determined by whole-exome sequencing of tumor tissue. At surgery, 200 or so tumor regions, roughly 63 matched nontumor lung samples and 45 to 60 PBMC samples were TCR-sequenced for both alpha and beta chains. Overall study results and their limits: Additional single-cell paired TCR alpha and beta sequencing was considered necessary to confirm, at a functional level, the hypothesis that regional TCRs recognize regional mutations.

CDR1 is given as MGHRA and CDR2 as YSYEKL, both from the germline V gene. Taken from cysteine to phenylalanine, the CDR3 has 18 residues. Of all the DNA, just the CDR3 is kept, 54 bases in frame from base 1. From V the trimming removes 0 bases and from J it removes 5 bases, while the gene matches leave 14 bases of the junction unaccounted for. To prepare the library, 5' RACE was applied. TCRdb lists the instrument as NextSeq 500. The TCR library protocol attached a unique molecular identifier to each TCR cDNA molecule to allow correction of PCR and sequencing errors. The published analysis was carried out like this. TCR identification, UMI-based error correction and CDR3 extraction were all carried out with Decombinator tools. TCRs above a frequency of 2 per 1,000, corresponding to the top 1% of the tumor frequency distribution, were defined as expanded. Renyi diversity was calculated using the R vegan package after each repertoire was subsampled 100 times to 5,000 TCRs. CDR3 similarity networks were constructed using string-kernel similarity of amino acid triplets, with links drawn between CDR3s whose pairwise similarity was above 0.82. Through fastp at Q25 and MiXCR, TCRdb rebuilt clones from the public reads, retaining in-frame beta chains. Entries that share a CDR3 protein sequence are merged under the most common genes and DNA. TCRdb's processing, not the authors' own work, is the source of the V and J calls. Counted in this sample were more than 4,500 distinct CDR3 sequences; roughly 2.9% of them appeared once. Roughly a quarter of the sample lies in the top ten.

The sample's time point label is to be understood as: sample taken at primary tumor resection. Donors were some 78 patients with early-stage, untreated non-small cell lung cancer from the lung TRACERx cohort. For TCR sequencing, whole RNA was extracted from tumor and nontumor lung tissue, or from cryopreserved PBMC samples, and no cell sorting was done. A patient was chosen for TCR sequencing only when enough RNA was available from at least two tumor regions. Before being selected, tumor and adjacent nontumor lung specimens were reviewed by a lung pathologist. This clonotype originated in a male donor with early-stage non-small cell lung cancer. The sample in question was normal lung tissue next to the tumor, obtained at surgery. The rearranged segments are TRBV4-1 and TRBJ1-1, with 8 junctional bases fitting TRBD1. The nucleotides read TGCGCCAGCAGCCAAGATATATGGTTCGGACAGGGAGTTACTGAAGCTTTCTTT. Translation gives CASSQDIWFGQGVTEAFF.